Shown below are 22 T cell receptor beta chains from a single sample sequenced in a study of T cells in Graves' hyperthyroidism and ophthalmopathy. Amplification targeted TCR beta CDR3 regions from RNA transcripts. A set of HTBI primers served as the primers for a first-round RT-PCR of the TCR CDR3. TCRdb reanalysed the multiplex PCR reads using MiXCR and keeps one entry per CDR3 protein. The table lists about 540,000 distinct CDR3 sequences, approximately 44% of them singletons, with roughly 8.2% in the top ten. The sequenced material came from peripheral blood or thyroid tissue (not recorded which). The receptors derive from a woman between 18 and 30 years old with Graves' hyperthyroidism.

The rearrangement uses TRBV7-2 and TRBJ2-5; 9 bases line up with TRBD1. Germline V gene lookup returns CDR1 SGHTA and CDR2 FQGNSA. The ends lost 2 bases at V and 1 base at J; junction bases unmatched: 8. The CDR3 sequence is 17 residues long. The CDR3 spells CASSLWGQGVAQETQYF. CDR3 coding DNA: TGTGCCAGCAGCTTATGGGGACAGGGAGTAGCCCAAGAGACCCAGTACTTC.

The J gene is TRBJ1-6, the V gene TRBV7-9; 10 bases match TRBD1. The CDR3 totals 14 residues. The germline V gene encodes CDR1 SEHNR and CDR2 FQNEAQ (reference sequence). J was trimmed by 7 bases and V by 4 bases; bases with no gene match: 1. The CDR3 DNA follows: TGTGCCAGCAGCTCGGGACAGGGGAATTCACCCCTCCACTTT. Amino acid sequence: CASSSGQGNSPLHF.

This clonotype was seen at least ten times. This chain links TRBV30 with TRBJ1-5; D is uncertain. Trimming took off 3 bases at V and 10 bases at J, with 13 bases between the two ends. The CDR3 has 12 amino acids. The germline gives CDR1 GTSNPN, CDR2 SVGIG (reference sequence). DNA of the CDR3: TGTGCCTGGAGCCTGCCTGGCGGACCCCAGCATTTT. It specifies CAWSLPGGPQHF.

Details on this clonotype: A much larger clone differs from this one at a single base, so this may be a read error. Here the CDR3 omits its conserved ending phenylalanine or tryptophan, so a read error is the likely source. V is TRBV10-1 and J is TRBJ2-7; D may correspond to TRBD1 or TRBD2 (6 bases each). Trimming left V 7 bases short and J 7 bases short, with 17 bases between. The germline CDR1 and CDR2 sequences are WNHNN and SYGVQD (reference sequence). There are 13 residues in the CDR3. CDR3 amino acids: CASKPGEGGEQYL. As DNA, the CDR3 is TGCGCCAGCAAGCCCGGTGAGGGGGGAGAGCAGTACCTC.

The chain couples TRBV5-5 to TRBJ2-7; 10 nucleotides match TRBD1. The germline V gene encodes CDR1 SGHKS and CDR2 YYEKEE (reference sequence). J lost 2 bases, V lost 4 bases, and 6 bases had no gene match. This CDR3 is built from 15 residues. For the CDR3, the DNA is TGTGCCAGCAGCGCTGGGACAGGGGTTCCCTACGAGCAGTACTTC. Protein sequence: CASSAGTGVPYEQYF. Looking up the rest from reference TRBV5-5 and TRBJ2-7 gives the full variable domain: DAGVTQSPTHLIKTRGQQVTLRCSPISGHKSVSWYQQVLGQGPQFIFQYYEKEERGRGNFPDRFSARQFPNYSSELNVNALLLGDSALYLCASSAGTGVPYEQYFGPGTRLTVT.

This clonotype has only one observation. The V gene is TRBV20-1, the J gene TRBJ2-7, with D possibly matching TRBD1 (6 bases). CDR3 length equals 13 residues. Looked up from germline, CDR1 is DFQATT and CDR2 is SNEGSKA (reference sequence). V gave up 3 bases and J gave up 3 bases, with 12 bases separating them. This CDR3 is CSASSGGDYEQYF. Written as DNA, the CDR3 is TGCAGTGCTAGTTCTGGGGGCGACTACGAGCAGTACTTC.

This clonotype was recorded at least ten times. The chain links TRBV7-9 to TRBJ2-7; 8 nucleotides agree with TRBD1. J was trimmed by 6 bases and V by 6 bases; bases with no gene match: 4. The CDR3 has 12 amino acids. The germline V gene has CDR1 SEHNR and CDR2 FQNEAQ (reference sequence). The DNA for the CDR3 is TGTGCCAGCAGGGACAGGGATGGCGAGCAGTACTTC. Amino acid sequence: CASRDRDGEQYF.

The chain uses TRBV7-9 and TRBJ1-2, with D unclear. The CDR3 contains 15 residues. CDR1 is SEHNR, CDR2 FQNEAQ, per germline (reference sequence). The ends were cut back, 1 base at V and 1 base at J, with 10 bases in the middle. The CDR3 nucleotides read TGTGCCAGCAGCTTAGTGCCGGCAATTAACTATGGCTACACCTTC. It encodes CASSLVPAINYGYTF.

At least ten counts were recorded for this clonotype. The rearrangement uses TRBV19 and TRBJ1-1; D may be TRBD1 (6 bases). The CDR3 length is 13 residues. Germline lookup yields CDR1 LNHDA and CDR2 SQIVND (reference sequence). The germline V and J ends were trimmed by 10 bases and 6 bases, with 18 bases remaining between them. The CDR3, as DNA: TGTGCCACCCAAAGGGGGGAAGGCGCTGAAGCTTTCTTT. This codes for CATQRGEGAEAFF.

This clonotype turned up a few times. V is TRBV24-1 and J is TRBJ2-5; 9 bases are shared with TRBD1. Germline CDR1 is KGHDR and CDR2 is SFDVKD. CDR3 length: 16 amino acids. J was trimmed by 5 bases and V by 4 bases; bases with no gene match: 10. DNA for the CDR3: TGTGCCACCAGTGACCGGACAGGGGCCGAAGGGGAGACCCAGTACTTC. This translates into CATSDRTGAEGETQYF.

The chain links TRBV7-9 to TRBJ1-3; maybe TRBD1 (6 bases). The CDR3 totals 16 residues. Germline CDR1 reads SEHNR; CDR2 reads FQNEAQ (reference sequence). Between the trimmed V and J ends, which lost 5 bases and 6 bases, there was a span of 20 bases. As DNA, the CDR3 is TGTGCCAGCAGCCTCAGACAGGTCAAGGGTGTAAACACCATATATTTT. The encoded protein is CASSLRQVKGVNTIYF.

The genes are TRBV29-1 and TRBJ1-2; 7 positions match TRBD1. Germline CDR1 and CDR2: SQVTM and ANQGSEA. V shed 8 bases, J shed 12 bases, and the junction held 12 bases outside the gene matches. The CDR3 has 11 amino acids. The CDR3 region has the DNA TGCAGCTCTGGACAGGAGGGCTCTAACACCTTC. Its protein product is CSSGQEGSNTF.

In this sample, this clonotype turned up a few times. The rearrangement joins TRBV7-9 to TRBJ1-1, with D possibly matching TRBD1 (5 bases). Germline assignment: CDR1 SEHNR and CDR2 FQNEAQ (reference sequence). CDR3 length: 16 residues. V dropped 2 bases and J dropped 3 bases, with 16 bases sitting between them. Written as DNA, the CDR3 is TGTGCCAGCAGCTTAAACGTGTGGGGGGATCACACTGAAGCTTTCTTT. It encodes CASSLNVWGDHTEAFF.

As to this clonotype: Germline is not matched at one junction end, which may reflect a read error. This rearrangement joins TRBV10-3 to TRBJ1-2; D ambiguous. Germline V lookup: CDR1 ENHRY, CDR2 SYGVKD. This CDR3 contains 12 residues. As DNA, the CDR3 is TGTGCCAGCAGTTACTCCGCTACCGGCTACACCTTC. Translating it yields CASSYSATGYTF.

The CDR3 DNA follows: TGTGCCAGCAGCGTAGGGTGGAAGGGACAGAAGAGCTCCTATAATTCACCCCTCCACTTT. Its protein is CASSVGWKGQKSSYNSPLHF. This chain joins TRBV25-1 and TRBJ1-6; 7 bases fit TRBD1. The germline CDR1 and CDR2 sequences are MGHDK and SYGVNS. This CDR3 contains 20 residues. Unmatched junction bases numbered 17, after V lost 6 bases and J lost 0 bases.

The J gene is TRBJ1-2, the V gene TRBV29-1, with TRBD1 matching over 7 bases. Germline loops: CDR1 SQVTM, CDR2 ANQGSEA. Germline trimming cut 5 bases from V and 4 bases from J; bases unmatched to any gene: 7. The length of the CDR3 is 13 residues. Here the CDR3 DNA reads TGCAGCGTTCTACGACAGGGCGGCTATGGCTACACCTTC. This gives the protein CSVLRQGGYGYTF.

This clonotype came up a few times. J is TRBJ2-7 and V is TRBV7-9; D is perhaps TRBD2 (6 bases). In germline, CDR1 is SEHNR, CDR2 FQNEAQ (reference sequence). The germline V and J ends were trimmed by 7 bases and 3 bases, with 16 bases remaining between them. CDR3 length equals 14 residues. CDR3 in amino acids: CASTLGGPGYEQYF. In nucleotides, the CDR3 is TGTGCCAGCACCCTCGGGGGACCAGGCTACGAGCAGTACTTC.

The J gene is TRBJ1-2, the V gene TRBV7-2; perhaps TRBD1 as D (5 bases). The V gene's germline CDR1 is SGHTA and CDR2 FQGNSA. Trimming stripped 4 bases from V and 10 bases from J, with 19 bases between. The CDR3 is 14 residues long. In DNA, the CDR3 is TGTGCCAGCAGCTCGACCGGGACGGTGGACGACTACACCTTC. As protein: CASSSTGTVDDYTF.

This clonotype has a count of ten or more. This chain uses TRBV2 with TRBJ1-5; D is undetermined. The CDR3 spans 13 residues. The ends were cut back, 7 bases at V and 8 bases at J, with 15 bases in the middle. Germline V gene lookup returns CDR1 SNHLY and CDR2 FYNNEI. The CDR3 here is CASTDRGGKPQHF. The CDR3 DNA sequence: TGTGCCAGCACAGATCGGGGAGGAAAGCCCCAGCATTTT.

V usage is TRBV6-4 and J usage is TRBJ1-1; no reliable D call. The CDR3 contains 13 residues. V was clipped by 5 bases and J by 3 bases, with 10 bases between them. Germline lookup yields CDR1 MRHNA and CDR2 SNTAGT. Written as DNA, the CDR3 is TGTGCCAGCAGTAATCTGGGGTACACTGAAGCTTTCTTT. Amino acid sequence: CASSNLGYTEAFF.

About this clonotype: A read error may be the cause here, since a much bigger clone is one base away. The chain uses TRBV7-9 and TRBJ1-1, with unresolved D. The CDR3 is 14 amino acids. V dropped 5 bases and J dropped 1 base, with 11 bases sitting between them. Germline CDR1 is SEHNR and CDR2 is FQNEAQ (reference sequence). The CDR3 loop is CASSGGSTNTEAFF. The CDR3 DNA reads TGTGCCAGCAGCGGAGGGTCGACGAACACTGAAGCTTTCTTT.

The chain has TRBV29-1 and TRBJ2-7, with 7 bases identical to TRBD2. J was trimmed by 2 bases and V by 5 bases; bases with no gene match: 6. The V gene's germline CDR1 is SQVTM and CDR2 ANQGSEA. This CDR3 spans 13 amino acids. CDR3 loop: CSVSWGGTYEQYF. CDR3 DNA sequence: TGCAGCGTTAGTTGGGGAGGGACCTACGAGCAGTACTTC.